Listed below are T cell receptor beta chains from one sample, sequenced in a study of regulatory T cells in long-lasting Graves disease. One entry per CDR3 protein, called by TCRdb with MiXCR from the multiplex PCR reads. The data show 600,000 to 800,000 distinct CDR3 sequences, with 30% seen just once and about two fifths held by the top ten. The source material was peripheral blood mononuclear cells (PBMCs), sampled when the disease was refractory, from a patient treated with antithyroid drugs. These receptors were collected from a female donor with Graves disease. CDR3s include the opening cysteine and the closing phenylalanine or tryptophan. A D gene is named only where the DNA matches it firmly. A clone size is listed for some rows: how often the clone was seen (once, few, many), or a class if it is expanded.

cdr3_nt: TGTGCCAGCAGTTCTTACGTTGGACAGCCCCAGCATTTT; cdr3_aa: CASSSYVGQPQHF; v_call: TRBV12-3/TRBV12-4; d_call: NA; clone_size: many; j_call: TRBJ1-5
cdr3_nt: TGTGCCAGCAAACTCAGAACAGGCAATGGCTACACCTTC; cdr3_aa: CASKLRTGNGYTF; v_call: TRBV2; d_call: NA; clone_size: few; j_call: TRBJ1-2
cdr3_nt: TGTGCCAGTTGGGGCAATGAGCAGTTCTTC; cdr3_aa: CASWGNEQFF; v_call: TRBV2; d_call: NA; clone_size: few; j_call: TRBJ2-1
cdr3_nt: TGCAGTGCTAGAGATACAGGGAATCAGCCCCAGCATTTT; cdr3_aa: CSARDTGNQPQHF; v_call: TRBV20-1; d_call: NA; clone_size: few; j_call: TRBJ1-5
cdr3_nt: TGTGCCAGCAGTTACCTGCAGACGAACACCGGGGAGCTGTTTTTT; cdr3_aa: CASSYLQTNTGELFF; v_call: TRBV6-5; d_call: NA; clone_size: few; j_call: TRBJ2-2
cdr3_nt: TGTGCCAGCAGTTTGCCGGCGGCTGAAGCTTTCTTT; cdr3_aa: CASSLPAAEAFF; v_call: TRBV28; d_call: NA; clone_size: NA; j_call: TRBJ1-1
cdr3_nt: TGTGCCAGCAGTTTACTCGGGACAGGCCCCAATCAGCCCCAGCATTTT; cdr3_aa: CASSLLGTGPNQPQHF; v_call: TRBV27; d_call: TRBD1; clone_size: few; j_call: TRBJ1-5
cdr3_nt: TGCAGTTCTCCGCCAGGGAGGACTGAAGCTTTCTTT; cdr3_aa: CSSPPGRTEAFF; v_call: TRBV20-1; d_call: NA; clone_size: NA; j_call: TRBJ1-1
cdr3_nt: TGCAGCGTTGAAGACCTGCGGGAGACCCAGTACTTC; cdr3_aa: CSVEDLRETQYF; v_call: TRBV29-1; d_call: NA; clone_size: NA; j_call: TRBJ2-5
cdr3_nt: TGTGCCAGCACCACCGGAGGCGTAGGAAACACCATATATTTT; cdr3_aa: CASTTGGVGNTIYF; v_call: TRBV25-1; d_call: NA; clone_size: NA; j_call: TRBJ1-3
cdr3_nt: TGCAGTGCTAGAGACGGTCTCGAGGGAGAGCAGTACTTC; cdr3_aa: CSARDGLEGEQYF; v_call: TRBV20-1; d_call: NA; clone_size: many; j_call: TRBJ2-7
cdr3_nt: TGCGCCAGCACCACCGGGACAGGGGAATCCTACGAGCAGTACTTC; cdr3_aa: CASTTGTGESYEQYF; v_call: TRBV5-1; d_call: TRBD1; clone_size: few; j_call: TRBJ2-7
cdr3_nt: TGTGCCAGCAGCCCTTCAATTGGAAACACCATATATTTT; cdr3_aa: CASSPSIGNTIYF; v_call: TRBV28; d_call: NA; clone_size: NA; j_call: TRBJ1-3
cdr3_nt: TGTGCCAGCAGCTTAGCTAGGACAGCCTTGCCTCTGCCTAACTATGGCTACACCTTC; cdr3_aa: CASSLARTALPLPNYGYTF; v_call: TRBV7-8; d_call: NA; clone_size: few; j_call: TRBJ1-2
cdr3_nt: TGTGCCAGCAGGGGGCAGGGGGCCTTGAACACTGAAGCTCTCTTT; cdr3_aa: CASRGQGALNTEALF; v_call: TRBV28; d_call: TRBD1; clone_size: few; j_call: TRBJ1-1
cdr3_nt: TGTGCCAGCAGTTTGGCGCAGAGGAATGAAAAACTGTTTTTT; cdr3_aa: CASSLAQRNEKLFF; v_call: TRBV28; d_call: NA; clone_size: NA; j_call: TRBJ1-4
cdr3_nt: TGCAGTGCCAACCTAGCGGGAGGGAACGAGCAGTACTTC; cdr3_aa: CSANLAGGNEQYF; v_call: TRBV20-1; d_call: TRBD2; clone_size: few; j_call: TRBJ2-7
cdr3_nt: TGTGCCAGCAGCGTATTTCAGGATTCTAACACTGAAGCTTTCTTT; cdr3_aa: CASSVFQDSNTEAFF; v_call: TRBV9; d_call: NA; clone_size: NA; j_call: TRBJ1-1